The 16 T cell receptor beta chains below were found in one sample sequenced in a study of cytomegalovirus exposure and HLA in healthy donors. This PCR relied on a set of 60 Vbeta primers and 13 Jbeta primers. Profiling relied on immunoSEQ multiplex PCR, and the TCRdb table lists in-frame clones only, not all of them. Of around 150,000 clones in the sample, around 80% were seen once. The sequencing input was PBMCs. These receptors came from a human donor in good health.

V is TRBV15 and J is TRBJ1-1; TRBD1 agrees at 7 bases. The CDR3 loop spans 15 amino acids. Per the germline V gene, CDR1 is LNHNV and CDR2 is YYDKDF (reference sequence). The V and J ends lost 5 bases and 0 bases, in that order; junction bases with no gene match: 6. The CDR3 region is CATSGRQGLNTEAFF. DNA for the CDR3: TGTGCCACCAGCGGGAGACAGGGTTTGAACACTGAAGCTTTCTTT. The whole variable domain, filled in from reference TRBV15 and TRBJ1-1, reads DAMVIQNPRYQVTQFGKPVTLSCSQTLNHNVMYWYQQKSSQAPKLLFHYYDKDFNNEADTPDNFQSRRPNTSFCFLDIRSPGLGDTAMYLCATSGRQGLNTEAFFGQGTRLTVV.

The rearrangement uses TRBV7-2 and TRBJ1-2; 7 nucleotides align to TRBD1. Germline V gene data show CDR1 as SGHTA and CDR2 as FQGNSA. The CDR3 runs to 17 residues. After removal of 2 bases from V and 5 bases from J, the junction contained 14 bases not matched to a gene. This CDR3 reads CASSLRWPQGIGYGYTF. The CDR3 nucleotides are TGTGCCAGCAGCTTAAGGTGGCCACAGGGGATTGGGTATGGCTACACCTTC.

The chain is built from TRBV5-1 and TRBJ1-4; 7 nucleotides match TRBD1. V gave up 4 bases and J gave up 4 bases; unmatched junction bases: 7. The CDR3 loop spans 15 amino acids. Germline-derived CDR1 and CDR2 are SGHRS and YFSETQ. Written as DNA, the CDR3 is TGCGCCAGCAGCCTCGGGACAGTTTATAATGAAAAACTGTTTTTT. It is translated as CASSLGTVYNEKLFF. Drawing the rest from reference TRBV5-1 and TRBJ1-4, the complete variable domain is KAGVTQTPRYLIKTRGQQVTLSCSPISGHRSVSWYQQTPGQGLQFLFEYFSETQRNKGNFPGRFSGRQFSNSRSEMNVSTLELGDSALYLCASSLGTVYNEKLFFGSGTQLSVL.

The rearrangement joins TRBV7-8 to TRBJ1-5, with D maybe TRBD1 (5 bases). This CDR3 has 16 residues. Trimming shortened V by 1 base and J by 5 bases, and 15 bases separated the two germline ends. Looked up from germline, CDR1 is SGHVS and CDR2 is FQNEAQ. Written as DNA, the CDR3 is TGTGCCAGCAGCTTAGTAAGGGGTGAGGTAGATCAGCCCCAGCATTTT. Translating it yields CASSLVRGEVDQPQHF.

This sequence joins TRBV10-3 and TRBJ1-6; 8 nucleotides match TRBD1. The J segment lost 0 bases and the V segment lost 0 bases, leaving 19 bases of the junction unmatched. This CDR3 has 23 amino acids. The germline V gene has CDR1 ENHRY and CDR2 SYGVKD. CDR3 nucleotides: TGTGCCATCAGTGAGTCGTTCGAATTTCCCCGGGACAGGAGGAGCTCCTATAATTCACCCCTCCACTTT. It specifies CAISESFEFPRDRRSSYNSPLHF.

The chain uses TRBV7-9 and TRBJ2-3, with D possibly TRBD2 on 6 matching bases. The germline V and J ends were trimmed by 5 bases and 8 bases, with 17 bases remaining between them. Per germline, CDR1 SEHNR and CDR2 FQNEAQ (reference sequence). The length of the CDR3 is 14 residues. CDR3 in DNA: TGTGCCAGCAGCAAATCGGGACTCTCGGGTACGCAGTATTTT. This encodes CASSKSGLSGTQYF.

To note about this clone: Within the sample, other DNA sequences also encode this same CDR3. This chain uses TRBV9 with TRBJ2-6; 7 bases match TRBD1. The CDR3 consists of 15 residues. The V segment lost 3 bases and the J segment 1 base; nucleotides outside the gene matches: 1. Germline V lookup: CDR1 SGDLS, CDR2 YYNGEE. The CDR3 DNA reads TGTGCCAGCAGCGGACAGGGATCTGGGGCCAACGTCCTGACTTTC. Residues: CASSGQGSGANVLTF.

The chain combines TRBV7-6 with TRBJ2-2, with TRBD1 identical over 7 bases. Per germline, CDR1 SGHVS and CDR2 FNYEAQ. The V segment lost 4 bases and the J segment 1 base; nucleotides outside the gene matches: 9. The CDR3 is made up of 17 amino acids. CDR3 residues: CASSWGRGQLNTGELFF. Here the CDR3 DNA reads TGTGCCAGCAGCTGGGGCAGGGGACAGCTGAACACCGGGGAGCTGTTTTTT. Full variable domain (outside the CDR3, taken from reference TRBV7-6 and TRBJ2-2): GAGVSQSPRYKVTKRGQDVALRCDPISGHVSLYWYRQALGQGPEFLTYFNYEAQQDKSGLPNDRFSAERPEGSISTLTIQRTEQRDSAMYRCASSWGRGQLNTGELFFGEGSRLTVL.

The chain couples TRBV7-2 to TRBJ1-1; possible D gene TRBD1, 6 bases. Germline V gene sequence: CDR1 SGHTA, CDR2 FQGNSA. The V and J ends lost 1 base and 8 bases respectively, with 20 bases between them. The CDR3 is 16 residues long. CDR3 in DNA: TGTGCCAGCAGCTTAGGGGGGGGCAGACACTTAACGGAAGCTTTCTTT. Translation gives CASSLGGGRHLTEAFF.

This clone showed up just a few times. CDR3 in DNA: TGTGCCAGCAGTTACGGGACAGGGTGGAAGTACTTC. This translates into CASSYGTGWKYF. V and J are TRBV6-6 and TRBJ2-7, with 9 positions matching TRBD1. The trim removed 2 bases at V and 11 bases at J, leaving 4 bases unmatched. CDR3 size: 12 residues. Germline V gene sequence: CDR1 MNHNY, CDR2 SVGAGI (reference sequence).

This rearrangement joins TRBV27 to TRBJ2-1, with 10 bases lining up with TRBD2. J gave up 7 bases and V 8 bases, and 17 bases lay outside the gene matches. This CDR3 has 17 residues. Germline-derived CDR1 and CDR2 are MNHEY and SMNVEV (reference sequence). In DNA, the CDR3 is TGTGCCAGCTTAAGCGGCCCTAGCGGGGGAAGGAGGAATGAGCAGTTCTTC. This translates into CASLSGPSGGRRNEQFF.

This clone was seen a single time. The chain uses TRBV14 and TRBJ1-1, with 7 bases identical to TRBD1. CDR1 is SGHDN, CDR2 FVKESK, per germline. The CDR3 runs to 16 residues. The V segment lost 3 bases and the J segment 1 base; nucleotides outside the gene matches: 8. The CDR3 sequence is CASSQLLQGRNTEAFF. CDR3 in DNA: TGTGCCAGCAGCCAGCTATTACAGGGGAGGAACACTGAAGCTTTCTTT. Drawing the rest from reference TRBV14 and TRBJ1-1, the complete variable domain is EAGVTQFPSHSVIEKGQTVTLRCDPISGHDNLYWYRRVMGKEIKFLLHFVKESKQDESGMPNNRFLAERTGGTYSTLKVQPAELEDSGVYFCASSQLLQGRNTEAFFGQGTRLTVV.

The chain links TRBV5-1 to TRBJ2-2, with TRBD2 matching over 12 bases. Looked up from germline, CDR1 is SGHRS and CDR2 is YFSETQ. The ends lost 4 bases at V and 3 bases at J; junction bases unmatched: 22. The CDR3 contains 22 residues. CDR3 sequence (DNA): TGCGCCAGCAGCCGAAAGACTAGCTGGCTAGCGGGGGGGCTGGTTGACACCGGGGAGCTGTTTTTT. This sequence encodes CASSRKTSWLAGGLVDTGELFF.

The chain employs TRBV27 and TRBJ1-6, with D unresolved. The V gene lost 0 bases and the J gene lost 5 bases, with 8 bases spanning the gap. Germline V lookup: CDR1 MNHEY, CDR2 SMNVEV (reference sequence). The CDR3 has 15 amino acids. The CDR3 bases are TGTGCCAGCAGTTTATCGGCAGGCCATAATTCACCCCTCCACTTT. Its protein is CASSLSAGHNSPLHF.

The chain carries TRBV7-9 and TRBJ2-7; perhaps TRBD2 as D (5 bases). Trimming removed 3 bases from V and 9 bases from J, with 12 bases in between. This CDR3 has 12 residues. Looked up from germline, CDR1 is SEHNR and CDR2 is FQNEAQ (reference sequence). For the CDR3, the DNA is TGTGCCAGCAGCTTGGAGGATTGGAGGCAGTACTTC. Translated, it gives CASSLEDWRQYF.

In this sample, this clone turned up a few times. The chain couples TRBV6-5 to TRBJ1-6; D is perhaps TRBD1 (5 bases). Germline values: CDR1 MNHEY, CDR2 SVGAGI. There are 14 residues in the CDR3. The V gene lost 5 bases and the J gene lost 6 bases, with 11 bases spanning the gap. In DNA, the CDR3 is TGTGCCAGCAGTCGCAACGGGGGTAATTCACCCCTCCACTTT. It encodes CASSRNGGNSPLHF.